This T cell receptor (beta chain) was obtained from a study of blood T cell repertoires in COVID-19. Study in general: Acute and convalescent COVID-19 specimens originated in the United States, Italy and Spain.

As processed by the authors: Counts of nucleated cells, estimated from reference gene primer amplification, were obtained. The data were produced by immunoSEQ multiplex PCR, yet TCRdb's version contains in-frame clones alone and is incomplete. D and trimming come from the DNA, and the V and J calls and clone size come from that table. The sample has roughly 53,000 clones; around 86% are singletons. The CDR3 loop spans 17 amino acids. Deletions cut 2 bases from V and 0 bases from J, with 16 bases between. CDR1 is SGHAT, CDR2 FQNNGV, per germline. This receptor was taken from a man at least 80 years old with acute or convalescent COVID-19. Sequenced: peripheral blood. The chain joins TRBV11-2 to TRBJ1-2, with D maybe TRBD1 (5 bases). Here the CDR3 DNA reads TGTGCCAGCAGCTTACTACCCACGACAGATCCTAACTATGGCTACACCTTC. Translating it yields CASSLLPTTDPNYGYTF.